This entry features one TCR beta chain sequence. No cognate antigen has been identified for it. There are no base qualities to consult, and no much larger clone falls within one base. This entry belongs to a study of cytomegalovirus exposure and HLA in healthy donors (dated by TCRdb to about 2017). About the full investigation: According to a later analysis, one platform produced both the roughly 110 validation repertoires and the 666 repertoires of the first cohort. The study aimed to test whether signatures of past pathogen exposure could be identified by cataloging public T cell receptors. Along with the roughly 610-subject first cohort, a separate validation cohort of over a hundred different subjects was used. To predict cytomegalovirus infection status, the study combined high-throughput TCR immunosequencing, statistical association of individual TCRs with disease status, and machine learning.

Results the study describes overall, beyond this receptor: In both the original and validation cohorts, the classifier was reported to diagnose cytomegalovirus status with high specificity and sensitivity. While some public TCRs were present in many individuals, most TCR sequences turned up only very rarely across donors. The validation cohort had no HLA typing available for a later analysis, so co-occurrence within that cohort was assessed over all 130 or so repertoires. The authors suggested that the approach could potentially be extended to other disease states and immunological phenotypes. A total of 150 or so TCR beta chains were listed by the study as associated with cytomegalovirus. In a later analysis, TCRs clustered in the first cohort were found to also tend to co-occur in the approximately 120 validation repertoires, with over 90% of cluster scores above 0. A few of the identified cytomegalovirus-associated TCR beta chains were confirmed in vitro to be specific for cytomegalovirus antigens.

Donors formed part of the validation cohort, which comprised 120 subjects and was distinct from the first cohort of several hundred subjects. The method was the immunoSEQ multiplex PCR assay. As for the original processing: To diagnose cytomegalovirus status from the catalog of TCR beta chain sequences, a statistical classification framework was built. TCRdb's version of the immuneACCESS table is confined to in-frame rearrangements and falls short of the full clone set. An unresolved V gene accounts for under half of the shortfall where checked; the remainder is of unknown origin. V and J calls and clone size follow that table, whereas D and trimming were derived from the DNA. The table for this sample lists 100,000 to 120,000 clones; approximately 90% of them were counted only once. The ten biggest clones cover 1.9% of the sample. The CDR3 has 16 amino acids, counting the end cysteine and phenylalanine. The retained sequence is limited to the CDR3, 48 bases, with the frame set at the first base. The germline V gene gives CDR1 as SGHTA and CDR2 as FQGTGA. V gives up 0 bases and J gives up 7 bases, and the segment between their germline ends measures 15 bases.

Input material: PBMCs. The V gene is TRBV7-3 and the J gene is TRBJ2-2; the D gene is unclear. This TCR derives from a woman between 18 and 29 years old in good health and CMV-seronegative. The CDR3 loop reads CASSLTHVSLGGELFF. The sequenced DNA: TGTGCCAGCAGCTTAACGCACGTTAGCTTAGGCGGGGAGCTGTTTTTT.